The 13 T cell receptor beta chains in this list originate from one sample, sequenced in a study of graft-versus-host responses after intestinal transplantation. No antigen has been assigned to these receptors. Sequencing used immunoSEQ multiplex PCR; TCRdb keeps in-frame clones, though not all of them. The top ten clones hold 1.5% to 2.5% of a sample with around 99,000 clones, 93% of them seen once. Sequenced here: unstimulated CD8+ T cells sorted from spleen or lymph node cells, sampled before intestinal transplant. Every receptor here comes from a human donor who received an intestinal transplant.

This chain joins TRBV18 and TRBJ2-1, with 10 bases lining up with TRBD2. The trim removed 4 bases at V and 4 bases at J, leaving 4 bases unmatched. This CDR3 contains 15 residues. CDR1 and CDR2 (germline): KGHSH, LQKENI. The CDR3: CASSLSGGQYNEQFF. CDR3 sequence (DNA): TGTGCCAGCTCACTTAGCGGGGGGCAATACAATGAGCAGTTCTTC.

The chain has TRBV5-1 and TRBJ2-2; 9 bases are shared with TRBD1. Looked up from germline, CDR1 is SGHRS and CDR2 is YFSETQ. The CDR3 loop spans 17 amino acids. Trimming removed 0 bases from V and 3 bases from J; junction bases left unmatched: 6. The CDR3 spells CASSLAGTGRDTGELFF. CDR3 nucleotides: TGCGCCAGCAGCTTGGCCGGGACAGGGAGAGACACCGGGGAGCTGTTTTTT.

J is TRBJ2-1 and V is TRBV19; 12 bases map to TRBD2. The CDR3 is 15 amino acids. The junction had 4 bases not matched to a gene; V was cut back by 3 bases and J by 7 bases. Germline V gene sequence: CDR1 LNHDA, CDR2 SQIVND (reference sequence). The CDR3, as DNA: TGTGCCAGTAGTATTGGGACTAGCGGGTTGAATGAGCAGTTCTTC. Protein: CASSIGTSGLNEQFF. Drawing the rest from reference TRBV19 and TRBJ2-1, the complete variable domain is DGGITQSPKYLFRKEGQNVTLSCEQNLNHDAMYWYRQDPGQGLRLIYYSQIVNDFQKGDIAEGYSVSREKKESFPLTVTSAQKNPTAFYLCASSIGTSGLNEQFFGPGTRLTVL.

The V call is TRBV19, the J call TRBJ1-1; TRBD1 might be the D (6 bases). CDR1 and CDR2 (germline): LNHDA, SQIVND (reference sequence). The V gene lost 9 bases and the J gene lost 1 base, with 9 bases spanning the gap. The CDR3 is 12 amino acids. CDR3 region: CARIRGNTEAFF. In DNA, the CDR3 is TGTGCCAGGATCAGGGGGAACACTGAAGCTTTCTTT.

The chain joins TRBV10-3 to TRBJ2-1, with TRBD2 matching 7 bases. V dropped 2 bases and J dropped 9; count of bases not matched to a gene: 16. The CDR3 extends over 17 amino acids. Germline CDR1 ENHRY, CDR2 SYGVKD. The chain's CDR3 is CAISEKEPAGTGGEQFF. Written as DNA, the CDR3 is TGTGCCATCAGTGAGAAGGAGCCAGCGGGGACCGGGGGTGAGCAGTTCTTC.

The J gene is TRBJ1-4, the V gene TRBV7-8, with D possibly being TRBD1 (5 bases). V was shortened by 5 bases and J by 2 bases, with 12 bases between the two germline ends. In germline, CDR1 is SGHVS, CDR2 FQNEAQ. The CDR3 totals 15 residues. This chain's CDR3 is CASSPDSGTNEKLFF. DNA of the CDR3: TGTGCCAGCAGCCCCGACAGTGGCACTAATGAAAAACTGTTTTTT.

This chain's CDR3 is CASTRGGTAINEQFF. CDR3 bases: TGTGCCAGCACTCGAGGGGGGACAGCCATCAATGAGCAGTTCTTC. V usage is TRBV25-1 and J usage is TRBJ2-1, with D perhaps TRBD1 (7 bases). Germline V gives CDR1 MGHDK, CDR2 SYGVNS. The CDR3 has 15 amino acids. Trimming shortened V by 7 bases and J by 6 bases, and 19 bases separated the two germline ends.

The chain combines TRBV27 with TRBJ1-1; D is uncertain. The CDR3 contains 13 residues. Looked up from germline, CDR1 is MNHEY and CDR2 is SMNVEV (reference sequence). Trimming removed 6 bases from V and 5 bases from J, with 13 bases in between. The DNA for the CDR3 is TGTGCCAGCAGAGCGGCACAGCAGACTGAAGCTTTCTTT. Translating gives CASRAAQQTEAFF.

V and J are TRBV18 and TRBJ2-4, with TRBD1 matching over 12 bases. The CDR3 runs to 17 residues. Per the germline V gene, CDR1 is KGHSH and CDR2 is LQKENI. V gave up 3 bases and J gave up 8 bases; unmatched junction bases: 11. The CDR3, as DNA: TGTGCCAGCTCACCGGCAGGGACAGGGGGCGCTTATGACATTCAGTACTTC. It is translated as CASSPAGTGGAYDIQYF.

This clone has a single count. The V and J genes are TRBV9 and TRBJ2-3; 11 nucleotides match TRBD2. CDR1 and CDR2 from the germline V gene are SGDLS and YYNGEE. With V trimmed by 0 bases and J by 4 bases, 4 bases remained unmatched. This CDR3 comprises 16 residues. The CDR3 nucleotides read TGTGCCAGCAGCGTAGTTAGCGGGGGGGCGGCAGATACGCAGTATTTT. Translated: CASSVVSGGAADTQYF.

The chain employs TRBV4-1 and TRBJ2-7; 11 positions match TRBD2. Looked up from germline, CDR1 is MGHRA and CDR2 is YSYEKL. The CDR3 has 15 residues. Trimming took 4 bases from V and 6 from J; bases not matched to a gene: 8. The chain's CDR3 is CASSPSSGGAVEQYF. The CDR3 DNA sequence: TGCGCCAGCAGCCCCAGTAGCGGGGGGGCGGTCGAGCAGTACTTC.

This clone has only a few counts. This chain uses TRBV15 with TRBJ1-2; possibly TRBD1 for D (5 bases). Germline V gene data show CDR1 as LNHNV and CDR2 as YYDKDF (reference sequence). CDR3 size: 14 residues. V lost 0 bases and J lost 8, with 13 bases in between. As DNA, the CDR3 is TGTGCCACCAGCAGAGACAAGGGCCCAGGGGGCTACACCTTC. It is translated as CATSRDKGPGGYTF.

The genes are TRBV15 and TRBJ1-3, with a tentative D call TRBD1 (5 bases). The CDR3 runs to 17 residues. V gave up 0 bases and J gave up 0 bases, with 12 bases separating them. From germline, CDR1 is LNHNV and CDR2 YYDKDF (reference sequence). DNA for the CDR3: TGTGCCACCAGCAGAGATCTCCAGGGCCACTCTGGAAACACCATATATTTT. Residues: CATSRDLQGHSGNTIYF.